Presented here are 18 T cell receptor beta chains from one specimen sequenced in a study of OX40 agonist ivuxolimab in advanced cancers. Data came from immunoSEQ multiplex PCR; TCRdb stores just in-frame clones and leaves some out. Of around 13,000 clones listed, approximately 80% were seen once; the top ten hold roughly 41%. Sequencing used CD4+ or CD8+ T cells sorted from blood, obtained in a trial of the OX40 agonist ivuxolimab. All receptors derive from an adult with an advanced solid tumor such as melanoma, head and neck, liver or kidney cancer.

This sequence joins TRBV19 and TRBJ1-3, with D perhaps matching TRBD1 (6 bases). V was cut by 3 bases and J by 1 base, with 10 bases left in between. Germline CDR1 and CDR2: LNHDA and SQIVND (reference sequence). The CDR3 is 15 amino acids. CDR3 protein: CASSILDRSGNTIYF. For the CDR3, the DNA is TGTGCCAGTAGTATCTTGGACAGATCTGGAAACACCATATATTTT.

The rearrangement uses TRBV27 and TRBJ2-1, with 11 bases that match TRBD2. The V gene's germline CDR1 is MNHEY and CDR2 SMNVEV (reference sequence). The J segment lost 7 bases and the V segment lost 6 bases, leaving 2 bases of the junction unmatched. The CDR3 sequence is 13 residues long. The CDR3 nucleotides read TGTGCCAGCAGCCGGACTAGCGGGAATGAGCAGTTCTTC. Translating gives CASSRTSGNEQFF.

A single count supports this clone. The chain employs TRBV30 and TRBJ2-4; D ambiguous. V lost 4 bases, J lost 6 bases, and 13 bases lay in between. CDR1 GTSNPN and CDR2 SVGIG come from the germline V gene (reference sequence). CDR3 length: 13 amino acids. DNA of the CDR3: TGTGCCTGGAACCCCACGGCGTCAAACATTCAGTACTTC. Translation: CAWNPTASNIQYF.

The chain couples TRBV10-3 to TRBJ1-3; D might be TRBD1 (5 bases). CDR3 length: 15 amino acids. Trimming cost V 3 bases and J 1 base, with 10 bases left between them. Germline loops: CDR1 ENHRY, CDR2 SYGVKD. CDR3 coding DNA: TGTGCCATCAGTGACAGGGTTTCTTCTGGAAACACCATATATTTT. Its translation: CAISDRVSSGNTIYF.

V usage is TRBV11-2 and J usage is TRBJ2-2; TRBD1 agrees at 8 bases. Germline V gives CDR1 SGHAT, CDR2 FQNNGV. CDR3 length: 15 amino acids. V was clipped by 5 bases and J by 4 bases; unmatched bases: 6. The CDR3 spells CASSPPTGATGELFF. Written as DNA, the CDR3 is TGTGCCAGCAGCCCCCCGACAGGGGCCACCGGGGAGCTGTTTTTT.

This sequence joins TRBV19 and TRBJ2-1, with TRBD2 matching 7 bases. Unmatched junction bases numbered 11, after V lost 8 bases and J lost 4 bases. The CDR3 consists of 15 residues. Germline CDR1 LNHDA, CDR2 SQIVND (reference sequence). CDR3 amino acids: CASSPSGPWYNEQFF. The CDR3 DNA follows: TGTGCCAGTTCCCCTAGCGGCCCGTGGTACAATGAGCAGTTCTTC.

The chain couples TRBV11-2 to TRBJ1-1, with 7 bases that match TRBD1. The germline CDR1 and CDR2 sequences are SGHAT and FQNNGV. This CDR3 contains 14 residues. The trim removed 0 bases at V and 6 bases at J, leaving 4 bases unmatched. CDR3 in amino acids: CASSLDWGTAEAFF. Here the CDR3 DNA reads TGTGCCAGCAGCTTAGATTGGGGGACAGCTGAAGCTTTCTTT.

This CDR3 reads CASSDEDHNEQFF. The CDR3 nucleotides read TGTGCCAGCAGTGACGAAGACCACAATGAGCAGTTCTTC. The chain couples TRBV6-4 to TRBJ2-1; unclear D gene. The CDR3 is made up of 13 amino acids. V was clipped by 2 bases and J by 5 bases, with 7 bases between them. The germline V gene encodes CDR1 MRHNA and CDR2 SNTAGT.

This clone is termed medium-sized. This rearrangement joins TRBV27 to TRBJ1-5; no clear D gene. The CDR3 totals 15 residues. Trimming left V 5 bases short and J 4 bases short, with 15 bases between. Per germline, CDR1 MNHEY and CDR2 SMNVEV (reference sequence). CDR3 sequence: CASSPEQARNQPQHF. The CDR3 DNA is TGTGCCAGCAGTCCAGAGCAGGCCCGAAATCAGCCCCAGCATTTT.

The chain combines TRBV7-8 with TRBJ2-3; TRBD2 might be the D (6 bases). The germline CDR1 and CDR2 sequences are SGHVS and FQNEAQ. V was shortened by 5 bases and J by 4 bases, with 13 bases between the two germline ends. This CDR3 has 14 residues. CDR3 in DNA: TGTGCCAGCAGCCTTCCACCGGGGGCAGATACGCAGTATTTT. Its protein product is CASSLPPGADTQYF.

CDR3 nucleotides: TGTGCCAGCAGCCCCTCGACCAACTATGGCTACACCTTC. Encoded protein: CASSPSTNYGYTF. This chain joins TRBV7-6 and TRBJ1-2; no clear D. CDR3 size: 13 residues. The V end lost 5 bases, the J end lost 2 bases, and 9 bases lay between the germline ends. Germline V lookup: CDR1 SGHVS, CDR2 FNYEAQ.

The genes are TRBV5-8 and TRBJ1-1, with D unresolved. The germline V and J ends were trimmed by 1 base and 1 base, with 8 bases remaining between them. This CDR3 is 14 amino acids long. Germline V gives CDR1 SGHTS, CDR2 YDEGEE. The CDR3 here is CASSLPAQNTEAFF. The CDR3 bases are TGTGCCAGCAGCTTGCCCGCCCAGAACACTGAAGCTTTCTTT. Full variable domain (rest looked up from reference TRBV5-8 and TRBJ1-1): EAGVTQSPTHLIKTRGQQATLRCSPISGHTSVYWYQQALGLGLQFLLWYDEGEERNRGNFPPRFSGRQFPNYSSELNVNALELEDSALYLCASSLPAQNTEAFFGQGTRLTVV.

This chain uses TRBV6-5 with TRBJ2-4; D remains ambiguous. CDR1 is MNHEY and CDR2 is SVGAGI in the germline V gene. V was clipped by 0 bases and J by 8 bases, with 11 bases between them. CDR3 length: 14 amino acids. The CDR3 nucleotides read TGTGCCAGCAGTTACTCGCGCACTCGGGACATTCAGTACTTC. It is translated as CASSYSRTRDIQYF.

CDR3: CASSLRGGNEQFF. The CDR3 nucleotides read TGTGCCAGCAGTTTGCGGGGGGGGAATGAGCAGTTCTTC. The chain couples TRBV27 to TRBJ2-1; 9 bases agree with TRBD2. The CDR3 loop spans 13 amino acids. Germline values: CDR1 MNHEY, CDR2 SMNVEV (reference sequence). J lost 7 bases, V lost 3 bases, and 1 base had no gene match.

The genes are TRBV5-6 and TRBJ2-1; no firm D call. Deletions cut 3 bases from V and 9 bases from J, with 13 bases between. In germline, CDR1 is SGHDT, CDR2 YYEEEE. The CDR3 is 13 residues long. The CDR3 is CASSWLVSREQFF. CDR3 coding DNA: TGTGCCAGCAGCTGGCTAGTCAGTCGTGAGCAGTTCTTC.

The chain links TRBV29-1 to TRBJ2-3; D is unresolved. The CDR3 is 14 residues long. Between the trimmed V and J ends, which lost 7 bases and 2 bases, there was a span of 16 bases. Germline-derived CDR1 and CDR2 are SQVTM and ANQGSEA. CDR3: CSANGLTFTDTQYF. The DNA of the CDR3 is TGCAGCGCTAACGGGCTAACCTTCACAGATACGCAGTATTTT.

The rearrangement links TRBV7-8 to TRBJ2-7, with 8 nucleotides matching TRBD2. Germline CDR1 SGHVS, CDR2 FQNEAQ. The CDR3 loop spans 17 amino acids. Trimming removed 4 bases from V and 1 base from J; junction bases left unmatched: 12. The CDR3 spells CASSSRGGGTSSYEQYF. DNA for the CDR3: TGTGCCAGCAGCTCCCGGGGGGGCGGGACGTCTTCCTACGAGCAGTACTTC.

The CDR3 DNA sequence: TGTGCCAGCAGCTCCGGGGGGAGCTCCTACAATGAGCAGTTCTTC. Translation gives CASSSGGSSYNEQFF. This rearrangement joins TRBV7-9 to TRBJ2-1; 7 positions match TRBD2. The CDR3 runs 15 residues. Germline values: CDR1 SEHNR, CDR2 FQNEAQ (reference sequence). The J segment lost 0 bases and the V segment lost 4 bases, leaving 3 bases of the junction unmatched.